A single sample is the source of the 12 T cell receptor beta chains below, sequenced in a study of response to subunit inactivated influenza vaccine (dated by TCRdb to the late 2010s). Library creation used RT-PCR. TCRdb shows the sequencer as Illumina HiSeq 2500. TCRdb's own reprocessing of the public reads used fastp at Q25 and MiXCR and kept productive beta chains. Every entry covers one CDR3 protein and lists the most common genes and DNA from its rows. The sample table lists 800,000 or so distinct CDR3 sequences, over 20% of them with a count of one. Of the sample, roughly a tenth falls within the top ten clones. The sequencing used PBMCs from blood, collected approximately 5 days after vaccination. All receptors come from a man aged 50-60 years who received an inactivated influenza vaccine. Donor details come from another sample of the same person, matched by shared clones.

V and J are TRBV6-5 and TRBJ2-1, with unresolved D. V lost 0 bases to trimming and J lost 3 bases, with 6 bases between them. CDR1 and CDR2 (germline): MNHEY, SVGAGI. This CDR3 is built from 14 residues. In DNA form, the CDR3 reads TGTGCCAGCAGTTACTCGACTGGCTACAATGAGCAGTTCTTC. It codes for CASSYSTGYNEQFF.

The table lists this clonotype with a few counts. The rearrangement uses TRBV7-3 and TRBJ2-1, with TRBD2 identical over 8 bases. CDR1 and CDR2 (germline): SGHTA, FQGTGA. The ends lost 6 bases at V and 8 bases at J; junction bases unmatched: 12. The CDR3 loop spans 15 amino acids. The CDR3 loop reads CASSYGGTRRDEQFF. For the CDR3, the DNA is TGTGCCAGCAGTTACGGGGGGACTAGGAGGGATGAGCAGTTCTTC.

This clonotype appeared a few times. Here the CDR3 DNA reads TGTGCCAGCAGCTTTCGGGGGGCAGGGTCCTACGAGCAGTACTTC. Translated, it gives CASSFRGAGSYEQYF. The chain is built from TRBV7-2 and TRBJ2-7; D might be TRBD2 (7 bases). Trimming removed 3 bases at V and 1 base at J, with 13 bases between. Germline CDR1 is SGHTA and CDR2 is FQGNSA. The CDR3 runs 15 residues.

This clonotype turned up a few times. The genes are TRBV12-3 or TRBV12-4 and TRBJ2-1; D unclear. The CDR3 has 13 amino acids. V was pared by 4 bases and J by 5 bases, with 9 bases between. The CDR3: CASSWSYNNEQFF. The CDR3 nucleotides read TGTGCCAGCAGTTGGTCCTACAACAATGAGCAGTTCTTC.

This clonotype was counted a few times. The chain is built from TRBV4-3 and TRBJ2-3, with 7 bases that match TRBD2. J lost 0 bases, V lost 0 bases, and 9 bases had no gene match. The V gene's germline CDR1 is LGHNA and CDR2 YSLEER. CDR3 length: 18 amino acids. The CDR3 DNA reads as TGCGCCAGCAGCCAAGAGGGAATAAGCGGGGCTAGCACAGATACGCAGTATTTT. Its translation is CASSQEGISGASTDTQYF.

The gene calls are TRBV15 and TRBJ2-7; D is uncertain. V was shortened by 4 bases and J by 7 bases, with 8 bases between the two germline ends. The CDR3 has 11 amino acids. Germline V gene data show CDR1 as LNHNV and CDR2 as YYDKDF (reference sequence). The CDR3 here is CATSKGWEQYF. The DNA of the CDR3 is TGTGCCACCAGCAAAGGGTGGGAGCAGTACTTC.

The chain joins TRBV15 to TRBJ2-1; unclear D gene. The CDR3 has 14 amino acids. Germline V gives CDR1 LNHNV, CDR2 YYDKDF (reference sequence). V lost 5 bases, J lost 10 bases, and 18 bases lay in between. The CDR3 DNA is TGTGCCACCAGCTCCCAACGCTTACCCTCGGAGCAGTTCTTC. This sequence encodes CATSSQRLPSEQFF. The full variable domain, rest sourced from reference TRBV15 and TRBJ2-1, is DAMVIQNPRYQVTQFGKPVTLSCSQTLNHNVMYWYQQKSSQAPKLLFHYYDKDFNNEADTPDNFQSRRPNTSFCFLDIRSPGLGDTAMYLCATSSQRLPSEQFFGPGTRLTVL.

This sequence joins TRBV24-1 and TRBJ2-7; possibly TRBD2 for D (6 bases). The V gene's germline CDR1 is KGHDR and CDR2 SFDVKD. Trimming stripped 5 bases from V and 5 bases from J, with 18 bases between. The CDR3 sequence is 15 residues long. CDR3 in DNA: TGTGCCACCAGTGCTACGGGGGACCTGGTGGACGAGCAGTACTTC. Protein: CATSATGDLVDEQYF.

The chain combines TRBV28 with TRBJ2-7; D ambiguous. Germline lookup yields CDR1 MDHEN and CDR2 SYDVKM. This CDR3 region has 12 residues. Trimming pared 7 bases from V and 4 bases from J, leaving 11 bases between. The CDR3 spells CASNLGSYEQYF. The CDR3, as DNA: TGTGCCAGCAATCTAGGGTCGTACGAGCAGTACTTC.

This clonotype occurred a few times. The chain employs TRBV27 and TRBJ1-4, with D hard to call. V lost 8 bases to trimming and J lost 0 bases, with 10 bases between them. Germline CDR1 reads MNHEY; CDR2 reads SMNVEV (reference sequence). CDR3 length: 14 residues. CDR3 residues: CASAFYATNEKLFF. The CDR3 DNA reads TGTGCCAGCGCATTCTATGCAACTAATGAAAAACTGTTTTTT.

The V gene is TRBV5-6, the J gene TRBJ2-2, with TRBD1 matching over 9 bases. Per germline, CDR1 SGHDT and CDR2 YYEEEE. The trim removed 2 bases at V and 4 bases at J, leaving 3 bases unmatched. CDR3 length equals 15 residues. Here the CDR3 DNA reads TGTGCCAGCAGCTTTGGGACAGGGCCCACCGGGGAGCTGTTTTTT. Its translation: CASSFGTGPTGELFF.

The rearrangement joins TRBV7-2 to TRBJ2-3, with a weak D call TRBD2 (5 bases). The CDR3 is 15 residues long. From germline, CDR1 is SGHTA and CDR2 FQGNSA. Trimming removed 2 bases at V and 4 bases at J, with 13 bases between. CDR3 region: CASSLSGVFPDTQYF. CDR3 in DNA: TGTGCCAGCAGCTTATCCGGGGTATTCCCAGATACGCAGTATTTT.